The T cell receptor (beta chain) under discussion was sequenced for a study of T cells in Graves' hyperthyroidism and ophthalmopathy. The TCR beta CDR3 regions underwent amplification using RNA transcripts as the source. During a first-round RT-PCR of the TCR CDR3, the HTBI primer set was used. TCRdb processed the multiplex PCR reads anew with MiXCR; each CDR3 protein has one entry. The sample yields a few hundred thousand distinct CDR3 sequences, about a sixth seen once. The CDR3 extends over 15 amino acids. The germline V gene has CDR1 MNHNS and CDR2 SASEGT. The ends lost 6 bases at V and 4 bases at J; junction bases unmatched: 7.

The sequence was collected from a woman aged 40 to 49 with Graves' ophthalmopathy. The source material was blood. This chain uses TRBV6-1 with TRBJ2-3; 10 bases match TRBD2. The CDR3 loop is CASSGAGGGADTQYF. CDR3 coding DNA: TGTGCCAGCAGCGGAGCGGGGGGGGGGGCAGATACGCAGTATTTT.